This T cell receptor beta chain was captured in a study of T-cell memory formation after mild COVID-19. V was clipped by 2 bases and J by 2 bases, with 22 bases between them. The CDR3 spans 18 residues. CDR1 and CDR2 from the germline V gene are MGHRA and YSYEKL. A note on this clonotype: The antigen is undetermined.

Study-wide results and caveats: There was a balanced CD4/CD8 profile in clones contracting day 15 to 85, and later expanders leaned CD4+.

TCRdb passed the 5' RACE reads through MiXCR, listing each CDR3 protein once. The sample lists roughly 610,000 distinct CDR3 sequences, roughly 17% occurring once. The sequence came from an adult woman who had mild COVID-19 (a few samples of this study predate the infection). Cell type and time point are not known. The chain uses TRBV4-1 and TRBJ2-7; D possibly corresponds to TRBD2 (7 bases). The sample consisted of PBMCs or a T cell subset sorted from them (not recorded which). CDR3 DNA: TGCGCCAGCAGCCAACAACCCGGGGGGACACTAGGTGCCTACGAGCAGTACTTC. It yields the protein CASSQQPGGTLGAYEQYF.